This T cell receptor (beta chain) was documented in a study of OX40 agonist ivuxolimab in advanced cancers. The overall study: Among those treated, three patients had partial responses, one with hepatocellular carcinoma and two with cutaneous melanoma. Study results and limitations: The authors did not determine the antigen specificity of the expanded peripheral T cells. At 0.1 to 3.0 mg/kg, CD4+ and CD8+ blood T cells expanded clonally by week 6.

Concerning this clone itself: Its antigen is unknown.

V dropped 5 bases and J dropped 1 base, with 9 bases sitting between them. This CDR3 has 14 residues. Germline CDR1 LNHDA, CDR2 SQIVND (reference sequence). Profiling relied on immunoSEQ multiplex PCR, and the TCRdb table lists in-frame clones only, not all of them. The sample has tens of thousands of clones, 85% to 95% seen once; the top ten hold roughly 6.2%. The material sequenced was CD4+ or CD8+ T cells sorted from blood, taken in a trial of the OX40 agonist ivuxolimab. The chain joins TRBV19 to TRBJ2-1, with D perhaps TRBD1 (5 bases). This receptor was obtained from an adult with an advanced solid tumor such as melanoma, head and neck, liver or kidney cancer. The CDR3 DNA sequence: TGTGCCAGTAGTCGGCAGGGATCCTACAATGAGCAGTTCTTC. Translating it yields CASSRQGSYNEQFF.